This is a list of T cell receptor beta chains from one sample in a study of regulatory T cells in long-lasting Graves disease. TCRdb recomputed calls from the multiplex PCR reads with MiXCR, one row per CDR3 protein. The table has 350,000 to 500,000 distinct CDR3 sequences, 12% to 15% seen once; the top ten hold around a sixth. The same data also contributed to another study, on T cells in Graves' hyperthyroidism and ophthalmopathy.

Material: peripheral blood mononuclear cells (PBMCs), obtained at new diagnosis, from a patient treated with antithyroid drugs. The source is a woman in her forties or fifties with Graves disease. Each CDR3 is given with its conserved first and last residue. The D gene is left open where the match is weak. Some rows have no size entry. The others give once, few or many, or a class for an expanded clone.

J: TRBJ1-4; D: .; size: .; V: TRBV20-1; CDR3: CSAKTGRTNEKLFF; DNA: TGCAGTGCAAAAACAGGGAGAACAAATGAAAAACTGTTTTTT
J: TRBJ1-5; D: .; size: .; V: TRBV4-1; CDR3: CASSQELTGGQPQHF; DNA: TGCGCCAGCAGCCAAGAGCTGACAGGAGGTCAGCCCCAGCATTTT
J: TRBJ2-1; D: .; size: few; V: TRBV7-9; CDR3: CASSSSRGGRPYNEQFF; DNA: TGTGCCAGCAGCTCCTCCAGGGGCGGGAGACCCTACAATGAGCAGTTCTTC
J: TRBJ2-4; D: .; size: many; V: TRBV12-3/TRBV12-4; CDR3: CASSLWGLSGGIQYF; DNA: TGTGCCAGCAGTTTATGGGGACTTAGCGGAGGCATTCAGTACTTC
J: TRBJ1-1; D: .; size: few; V: TRBV5-1; CDR3: CASGLGTLNTEAFF; DNA: TGCGCCAGCGGCCTCGGGACGCTAAACACTGAAGCTTTCTTT
J: TRBJ1-5; D: .; size: .; V: TRBV24-1; CDR3: CATSGGERNQPQHF; DNA: TGTGCCACTTCCGGGGGTGAACGCAATCAGCCCCAGCATTTT
J: TRBJ2-1; D: .; size: .; V: TRBV10-1; CDR3: CASSDLPREHEQSF; DNA: TGCGCCAGCAGTGATCTGCCCAGGGAACATGAGCAGTCCTTC
J: TRBJ1-2; D: .; size: many; V: TRBV30; CDR3: CAWSVLGGHGYTF; DNA: TGTGCCTGGAGTGTACTGGGGGGGCATGGCTACACCTTC
J: TRBJ2-1; D: .; size: many; V: TRBV2; CDR3: CASSEIYEQFF; DNA: TGTGCCAGCAGTGAGATCTATGAGCAGTTCTTC
J: TRBJ2-5; D: TRBD2; size: .; V: TRBV25-1; CDR3: CASSDREGRETQYF; DNA: TGTGCCAGCAGTGACCGGGAGGGCCGGGAGACCCAGTACTTC
J: TRBJ1-3; D: .; size: .; V: TRBV5-1; CDR3: CASSSENSGNTIYF; DNA: TGCGCCAGCAGCTCAGAGAACTCTGGAAACACCATATATTTT
J: TRBJ2-5; D: TRBD2; size: few; V: TRBV5-1; CDR3: CASSILAGQETQYF; DNA: TGCGCCAGCAGCATTCTAGCGGGCCAAGAGACCCAGTACTTC
J: TRBJ2-1; D: TRBD2; size: .; V: TRBV10-3; CDR3: CAISESGAGAYNEQFF; DNA: TGTGCCATCAGTGAGTCCGGGGCGGGAGCGTACAATGAGCAGTTCTTC
J: TRBJ2-1; D: .; size: .; V: TRBV4-1; CDR3: CASSQDVGSYGSYNEQFF; DNA: TGCGCCAGCAGCCAAGACGTGGGATCTTACGGCTCCTACAATGAGCAGTTCTTC
J: TRBJ2-7; D: TRBD2; size: .; V: TRBV6-1; CDR3: CASRPRLAGEQYF; DNA: TGTGCCAGCAGGCCCCGACTAGCGGGGGAGCAGTACTTC
J: TRBJ2-1; D: TRBD2; size: few; V: TRBV29-1; CDR3: CSVDRFLASGRGYNEQFF; DNA: TGCAGCGTTGATAGGTTTTTGGCTAGCGGGAGGGGTTACAATGAGCAGTTCTTC
J: TRBJ2-4; D: TRBD1; size: .; V: TRBV2; CDR3: CASSEQGARQNIQYF; DNA: TGTGCCAGCAGTGAACAGGGGGCGCGACAAAACATTCAGTACTTC
J: TRBJ1-5; D: TRBD1; size: many; V: TRBV19; CDR3: CASSGTGYWNSNQPQHF; DNA: TGTGCCAGTAGTGGGACAGGGTATTGGAATAGCAATCAGCCCCAGCATTTT
J: TRBJ2-5; D: .; size: few; V: TRBV25-1; CDR3: CASSDGSGAGETQYF; DNA: TGTGCCAGCAGTGACGGTAGCGGAGCGGGCGAGACCCAGTACTTC
J: TRBJ2-3; D: TRBD2; size: few; V: TRBV18; CDR3: CASSRGLAGGEWSTDTQYF; DNA: TGTGCCAGCTCACGAGGCCTAGCGGGAGGAGAGTGGAGCACAGATACGCAGTATTTT
J: TRBJ2-5; D: .; size: many; V: TRBV12-3/TRBV12-4; CDR3: CASSLLASRAAQYF; DNA: TGTGCCAGCAGTTTACTGGCTAGCCGAGCGGCCCAGTACTTC
J: TRBJ2-1; D: TRBD2; size: .; V: TRBV2; CDR3: CASRRGTSGVNEQFF; DNA: TGTGCCAGCAGGAGGGGGACTAGCGGTGTCAATGAGCAGTTCTTC
J: TRBJ2-7; D: TRBD1; size: many; V: TRBV28; CDR3: CASSSPQGAGFDEQYF; DNA: TGTGCCAGCAGTTCACCACAGGGGGCGGGTTTCGACGAGCAGTACTTC
J: TRBJ2-7; D: .; size: many; V: TRBV6-1; CDR3: CASSEGYSVGGEQYF; DNA: TGTGCCAGCAGTGAAGGATATTCAGTAGGTGGCGAGCAGTACTTC